This T cell receptor (beta chain) was documented in a study of blood T cell repertoires in COVID-19. Study details: The study drew acute and convalescent COVID-19 samples from the United States, Italy and Spain. The analysed material was cDNA or gDNA that came from T cells, B-cell-depleted T cells, or PBMCs.

This clone appeared once. Authors' analysis steps: Reference gene primer amplification in the assay estimated nucleated cell counts. Sequenced by immunoSEQ multiplex PCR; TCRdb stores in-frame clones only, minus some. V and J calls and clone size come straight from that table; D and trimming were deduced from the DNA. The sample consists of approximately 100,000 clones, roughly 88% of them appearing once. Per the germline V gene, CDR1 is LGHNA and CDR2 is YNFKEQ. This CDR3 contains 18 residues. V gave up 5 bases and J gave up 0 bases; unmatched junction bases: 13. The sequence was collected from a human donor in a cohort sampled during active COVID-19. The sequencing sample was made of peripheral blood. J is TRBJ1-5 and V is TRBV4-2, with 7 bases fitting TRBD1. This CDR3 reads CASSSFYGQEVSNQPQHF. The DNA for the CDR3 is TGTGCCAGCAGCTCATTCTACGGACAGGAGGTTAGCAATCAGCCCCAGCATTTT.